This entry lists 15 T cell receptor beta chains sequenced from one sample in a study of OX40 agonist ivuxolimab in advanced cancers. Here immunoSEQ multiplex PCR was the method, and the copy in TCRdb shows in-frame clones only, minus some. The repertoire holds around 80,000 clones, around 80% seen once, with approximately 5.1% in the top ten. The source was CD4+ or CD8+ T cells sorted from blood, collected in a trial of the OX40 agonist ivuxolimab. These receptors were taken from an adult with an advanced solid tumor such as melanoma, head and neck, liver or kidney cancer.

This chain links TRBV4-1 with TRBJ1-4; D not resolved. V shed 0 bases and J shed 8 bases, with 10 bases lying between them. In germline, CDR1 is MGHRA, CDR2 YSYEKL. There are 14 residues in the CDR3. CDR3 region: CASSQDRMGEKLFF. The DNA of the CDR3 is TGCGCCAGCAGCCAAGATCGTATGGGAGAAAAACTGTTTTTT.

V and J are TRBV28 and TRBJ2-3; no firm D call. Germline loops: CDR1 MDHEN, CDR2 SYDVKM. Trimming took off 6 bases at V and 8 bases at J, with 12 bases between the two ends. The CDR3 is 12 amino acids. The CDR3 nucleotides are TGTGCCAGCAGAAAGGGTTTCGGTACGCAGTATTTT. It yields the protein CASRKGFGTQYF.

The chain has TRBV6-6 and TRBJ1-2; D perhaps matches TRBD1 (5 bases). Germline CDR1 and CDR2: MNHNY and SVGAGI (reference sequence). Trimming left V 5 bases short and J 3 bases short, with 13 bases between. CDR3 length equals 14 residues. The CDR3 region has the DNA TGTGCCAGCAGTCAGACGCAGGGTTACTATGGCTACACCTTC. Translating gives CASSQTQGYYGYTF.

With regard to this clone: This CDR3 is also generated by other DNA sequences in the sample. The V and J genes are TRBV18 and TRBJ1-2; the match to TRBD1 covers 9 bases. There are 13 residues in the CDR3. Germline values: CDR1 KGHSH, CDR2 LQKENI. V lost 1 base and J lost 8; bases outside the gene matches: 2. This CDR3 is CASSPRQGEGYTF. The CDR3 DNA is TGTGCCAGCTCACCACGACAGGGGGAAGGCTACACCTTC. Drawing the rest from reference TRBV18 and TRBJ1-2, the complete variable domain is NAGVMQNPRHLVRRRGQEARLRCSPMKGHSHVYWYRQLPEEGLKFMVYLQKENIIDESGMPKERFSAEFPKEGPSILRIQQVVRGDSAAYFCASSPRQGEGYTFGSGTRLTVV.

This sequence joins TRBV10-1 and TRBJ2-7; D is uncertain. Germline V gives CDR1 WNHNN, CDR2 SYGVQD (reference sequence). V lost 7 bases and J 13 bases, leaving 8 bases between the germline ends. The length of the CDR3 is 8 residues. This CDR3 is CASKRCYF. DNA for the CDR3: TGCGCCAGCAAGAGGTGTTACTTC.

This clone was recorded a few times. This sequence joins TRBV4-3 and TRBJ1-6, with a possible D match to TRBD1 (5 bases). Germline V gives CDR1 LGHNA, CDR2 YSLEER. The CDR3 runs to 16 residues. Trimming took off 3 bases at V and 9 bases at J, with 18 bases between the two ends. The CDR3 spells CASSHIRTGTGSPLHF. CDR3 sequence (DNA): TGCGCCAGCAGCCATATCAGAACGGGTACAGGTTCACCCCTCCACTTT.

This clone was recorded a few times. CDR3 protein: CASSLWQGGSVAEAFF. The CDR3 DNA is TGTGCCAGCAGTTTATGGCAGGGAGGGTCCGTTGCTGAAGCTTTCTTT. The chain links TRBV28 to TRBJ1-1; D might be TRBD1 (5 bases). V was clipped by 0 bases and J by 6 bases, with 17 bases between them. This CDR3 region has 16 residues. CDR1 is MDHEN, CDR2 SYDVKM, per germline. The full variable domain, rest sourced from reference TRBV28 and TRBJ1-1, is DVKVTQSSRYLVKRTGEKVFLECVQDMDHENMFWYRQDPGLGLRLIYFSYDVKMKEKGDIPEGYSVSREKKERFSLILESASTNQTSMYLCASSLWQGGSVAEAFFGQGTRLTVV.

This chain links TRBV5-1 with TRBJ1-3; no clear D gene. The CDR3 extends over 14 amino acids. The V end was cut by 0 bases, the J end by 1 base, with 5 bases between. Germline V gene sequence: CDR1 SGHRS, CDR2 YFSETQ. Here the CDR3 DNA reads TGCGCCAGCAGCTTGGATCTATCTGGAAACACCATATATTTT. Protein product: CASSLDLSGNTIYF.

The gene calls are TRBV4-1 and TRBJ2-7, with D unresolved. The CDR3 has 15 residues. Trimming took off 1 base at V and 7 bases at J, with 17 bases between the two ends. Germline CDR1 reads MGHRA; CDR2 reads YSYEKL. The CDR3: CASSQVITGAREQYF. Here the CDR3 DNA reads TGCGCCAGCAGCCAAGTAATTACGGGTGCTAGGGAGCAGTACTTC.

The count of this clone is one. The genes are TRBV5-4 and TRBJ2-5; 7 nucleotides agree with TRBD1. TRBJ2-7 explains the end of the DNA better; the J call may be wrong. Germline assignment: CDR1 SGHNT and CDR2 YYREEE (reference sequence). CDR3 size: 14 residues. The CDR3 nucleotides read TGTGCCAGCAGCCTAGGGACAGATTCCTACGAGCAGTACTTC. Translation: CASSLGTDSYEQYF.

The chain employs TRBV7-8 and TRBJ2-1, with D tentatively TRBD2 (6 bases). V was clipped by 1 base and J by 7 bases, with 17 bases between them. Germline V gene sequence: CDR1 SGHVS, CDR2 FQNEAQ. The CDR3 sequence is 16 residues long. CDR3 sequence reads: CASSLVRRALGNEQFF. DNA of the CDR3: TGTGCCAGCAGCTTAGTCCGGAGGGCGTTAGGGAATGAGCAGTTCTTC.

The chain links TRBV5-6 to TRBJ1-2; D is unclear. Germline CDR1 reads SGHDT; CDR2 reads YYEEEE. Trimming cost V 0 bases and J 7 bases, with 7 bases left between them. The CDR3 covers 12 residues. CDR3 amino acids: CASSLAPAGYTF. The CDR3 DNA is TGTGCCAGCAGCTTGGCCCCGGCTGGCTACACCTTC.

This clone was counted a single time. This chain joins TRBV2 and TRBJ1-5; no clear D. Between the trimmed V and J ends, which lost 3 bases and 3 bases, there was a span of 9 bases. The germline V gene has CDR1 SNHLY and CDR2 FYNNEI. The CDR3 runs 14 residues. CDR3 amino acids: CASSDPRANQPQHF. The DNA for the CDR3 is TGTGCCAGCAGTGACCCCCGAGCCAATCAGCCCCAGCATTTT. Full variable domain (rest looked up from reference TRBV2 and TRBJ1-5): EPEVTQTPSHQVTQMGQEVILRCVPISNHLYFYWYRQILGQKVEFLVSFYNNEISEKSEIFDDQFSVERPDGSNFTLKIRSTKLEDSAMYFCASSDPRANQPQHFGDGTRLSIL.

The genes are TRBV27 and TRBJ2-1; no reliable D call. The CDR3 consists of 16 residues. The V gene lost 2 bases and the J gene lost 7 bases, with 18 bases spanning the gap. Per germline, CDR1 MNHEY and CDR2 SMNVEV (reference sequence). This CDR3 is CASSLKSRSALNEQFF. CDR3 sequence (DNA): TGTGCCAGCAGTTTAAAATCCCGGTCGGCCCTGAATGAGCAGTTCTTC.

This chain joins TRBV10-3 and TRBJ2-5; 10 nucleotides align to TRBD1. The V segment lost 6 bases and the J segment 3 bases; nucleotides outside the gene matches: 1. There are 13 residues in the CDR3. The germline CDR1 and CDR2 sequences are ENHRY and SYGVKD. CDR3 protein: CAIRGTGEETQYF. As DNA, the CDR3 is TGTGCCATCAGGGGGACAGGGGAAGAGACCCAGTACTTC.